A selection of T cell receptor beta chains follows, all from one sample in a study of Ad26.COV2.S vaccination and SARS-CoV-2 variants. The protocol was immunoSEQ multiplex PCR, while the TCRdb copy is restricted to in-frame clones and leaves out a portion. The sample shows about 440,000 clones, around nine tenths of them seen only once. The source was peripheral blood, collected in a trial of Ad26.COV2.S vaccine versus placebo. The receptors here all came from a person aged 18-60 years who received the Ad26.COV2.S COVID-19 vaccine or a placebo. Each CDR3 is given with its conserved first and last residue. The D gene is left open where the match is weak. Size is stated for part of the rows, as once, few or many counts, or as a class when the clone is expanded.

size	V	J	D	CDR3	DNA
once	TRBV28	TRBJ1-4	NA	CASSFRWAGQEKLFF	TGTGCCAGCAGTTTCCGCTGGGCGGGGCAGGAAAAACTGTTTTTT
NA	TRBV2	TRBJ2-1	TRBD2	CASQFGLAVYNEQFF	TGTGCCAGCCAATTTGGACTAGCAGTCTACAATGAGCAGTTCTTC
NA	TRBV3-1/TRBV3-2	TRBJ2-3	TRBD2	CASSQVLPSGSTDTQYF	TGTGCCAGCAGCCAAGTTCTGCCTAGCGGGAGCACAGATACGCAGTATTTT
few	TRBV30	TRBJ1-1	TRBD1	CAWSVGQAQAFF	TGTGCCTGGAGTGTAGGACAGGCTCAAGCTTTCTTT
NA	TRBV5-5	TRBJ1-1	NA	CASTPIGQNTEAFF	TGTGCCAGCACCCCCATTGGGCAGAACACTGAAGCTTTCTTT
NA	TRBV28	TRBJ2-1	NA	CASSLTKGPVEQFF	TGTGCCAGCAGTCTCACAAAAGGCCCCGTCGAGCAGTTCTTC
NA	TRBV29-1	TRBJ1-1	NA	CSVCSLGLNTEAFF	TGCAGCGTATGTAGTCTGGGCTTGAACACTGAAGCTTTCTTT
NA	TRBV6-6	TRBJ1-1	TRBD1	CASSPGTGITEAFF	TGTGCCAGCAGCCCCGGGACAGGGATCACTGAAGCTTTCTTT
NA	TRBV29-1	TRBJ2-7	TRBD2	CSAGTSGNSYEQYF	TGCAGCGCAGGGACTAGCGGGAACTCCTACGAGCAGTACTTC
once	TRBV7-8	TRBJ2-1	NA	CASSRVVTPLRPYNEQFF	TGTGCCAGCAGCCGGGTGGTGACTCCCCTGAGGCCTTACAATGAGCAGTTCTTC
NA	TRBV6-4	TRBJ2-7	TRBD2	CASSEAGGYPYEQYF	TGTGCCAGCAGTGAGGCGGGAGGGTACCCCTACGAGCAGTACTTC
NA	TRBV30	TRBJ1-1	TRBD1	CAWSTWTGVTTEAFF	TGTGCCTGGAGTACCTGGACAGGGGTTACCACTGAAGCTTTCTTT
NA	TRBV5-6	TRBJ2-7	NA	CASSLQRLSSYEQYF	TGTGCCAGCAGCTTGCAGCGCTTAAGCTCCTACGAGCAGTACTTC
NA	TRBV28	TRBJ1-2	TRBD1	CASSLGQRNYGYTF	TGTGCCAGCAGTTTGGGACAGAGAAACTATGGCTACACCTTC
NA	TRBV11-2	TRBJ2-7	NA	CASSSSGYEQYF	TGTGCCAGCAGCTCTAGTGGTTACGAGCAGTACTTC
NA	TRBV18	TRBJ1-3	NA	CASSPLRGSDTIYF	TGTGCCAGCTCACCACTTAGGGGGTCAGACACCATATATTTT
NA	TRBV5-1	TRBJ1-2	TRBD1	CASRKESTGALSYTF	TGCGCCAGCAGGAAGGAATCAACAGGGGCCCTCTCCTACACCTTC
NA	TRBV6-5	TRBJ1-1	NA	CASSYEGGLNTEAFF	TGTGCCAGCAGTTACGAAGGGGGGTTGAACACTGAAGCTTTCTTT
NA	TRBV30	TRBJ1-4	NA	CAWSSREGANEKLFF	TGTGCCTGGAGTTCACGTGAAGGAGCTAATGAAAAACTGTTTTTT
NA	TRBV2	TRBJ2-5	NA	CASRGGGRQETQYF	TGTGCCAGCAGGGGTGGGGGCCGCCAAGAGACCCAGTACTTC
once	TRBV5-1	TRBJ2-5	NA	CASSTGPRLEETQYF	TGCGCCAGCAGCACCGGCCCACGACTGGAAGAGACCCAGTACTTC
NA	TRBV5-1	TRBJ2-1	TRBD2	CASSLLGTSVRGNEQFF	TGCGCCAGCAGCTTGTTAGGGACTAGCGTAAGGGGGAATGAGCAGTTCTTC
NA	TRBV30	TRBJ2-3	TRBD2	CAWSRVSGVSTDTQYF	TGTGCCTGGAGTCGCGTTAGCGGGGTGAGCACAGATACGCAGTATTTT
NA	TRBV19	TRBJ1-1	NA	CASSSPSGTKGTEAFF	TGTGCCAGTAGTTCCCCTTCGGGGACTAAGGGCACTGAAGCTTTCTTT
NA	TRBV5-1	TRBJ2-7	TRBD2	CASSFGRGLSHYEQYF	TGCGCCAGCAGCTTCGGGAGGGGTCTATCCCACTACGAGCAGTACTTC
NA	TRBV18	TRBJ1-2	TRBD1	CASSTNRGQGYGYTF	TGTGCCAGCTCAACGAACAGGGGGCAAGGCTATGGCTACACCTTC
NA	TRBV6-5	TRBJ2-1	TRBD2	CASSYLPRGLNEQFF	TGTGCCAGCAGTTACCTTCCGAGGGGACTAAATGAGCAGTTCTTC
NA	TRBV20-1	TRBJ1-6	NA	CSASRPDNSPLHF	TGCAGTGCTAGTCGGCCCGATAATTCACCCCTCCACTTT
NA	TRBV6-6	TRBJ2-1	TRBD1	CASSHRAGQGAIVSYNEQFF	TGTGCCAGCAGTCACCGGGCGGGACAGGGGGCTATTGTCTCCTACAATGAGCAGTTCTTC
few	TRBV27	TRBJ1-5	TRBD1	CASSRGQGAWQPQHF	TGTGCCAGCAGCAGAGGACAGGGGGCTTGGCAGCCCCAGCATTTT